This passage covers 25 T cell receptor beta chains from one sample sequenced in a study of blood T cell repertoires in COVID-19 (dated by TCRdb to about 2020). The library came from the immunoSEQ multiplex PCR assay. This immuneACCESS table, as held by TCRdb, lists in-frame sequences with V and J called but not all clones. Of the missing ones, under half trace to an unresolved V gene in checked studies; the others have no known cause. The sample has 100,000 to 150,000 clones on record, around 76% of them singletons. The ten largest clonotypes hold approximately 6% of the sample. Source material: peripheral blood. These receptors all come from a man of 80 years or more with COVID-19, enrolled during active disease.

V is TRBV28 and J is TRBJ1-1; D unresolved. V was clipped by 3 bases and J by 10 bases, with 9 bases between them. Germline V CDR1 and CDR2: MDHEN, SYDVKM. CDR3 length equals 11 residues. The DNA of the CDR3 is TGTGCCAGCAGTTTGGGCCAGCTAGCTTTCTTT. Protein sequence: CASSLGQLAFF. Using reference TRBV28 and TRBJ1-1 for the parts outside the CDR3, the full variable domain is DVKVTQSSRYLVKRTGEKVFLECVQDMDHENMFWYRQDPGLGLRLIYFSYDVKMKEKGDIPEGYSVSREKKERFSLILESASTNQTSMYLCASSLGQLAFFGQGTRLTVV.

This chain links TRBV19 with TRBJ1-2, with 7 bases lining up with TRBD1. The CDR3 length is 15 residues. Looked up from germline, CDR1 is LNHDA and CDR2 is SQIVND (reference sequence). Germline trimming cut 8 bases from V and 4 bases from J; bases unmatched to any gene: 13. CDR3 bases: TGTGCCAGTTCCCCGACAGGGACGGGTGGCTATGGCTACACCTTC. Protein: CASSPTGTGGYGYTF. The complete variable domain, with remaining parts taken from reference TRBV19 and TRBJ1-2, reads DGGITQSPKYLFRKEGQNVTLSCEQNLNHDAMYWYRQDPGQGLRLIYYSQIVNDFQKGDIAEGYSVSREKKESFPLTVTSAQKNPTAFYLCASSPTGTGGYGYTFGSGTRLTVV.

The V call is TRBV3-1 (or the pseudogene TRBV3-2), the J call TRBJ1-1; D gene uncertain. Germline values: CDR1 LGHDT, CDR2 YNNKEL (reference sequence). The CDR3 is made up of 12 amino acids. With 1 base removed from V and 7 bases from J, the gap between germline ends came to 7 bases. The CDR3 sequence: CASSQVGVEAFF. As DNA, the CDR3 is TGTGCCAGCAGCCAAGTCGGGGTTGAAGCTTTCTTT.

The rearrangement links TRBV12-3 or TRBV12-4 to TRBJ2-7, with 7 bases matching TRBD1. Unmatched junction bases numbered 5, after V lost 5 bases and J lost 4 bases. There are 13 residues in the CDR3. CDR3 sequence (DNA): TGTGCCAGCAGTGGGGACAGCCTTTACGAGCAGTACTTC. Translation: CASSGDSLYEQYF.

This chain joins TRBV27 and TRBJ1-6; D uncertain. CDR3 length equals 14 residues. CDR1 is MNHEY and CDR2 is SMNVEV in the germline V gene (reference sequence). Trimming left V 5 bases short and J 6 bases short, with 11 bases between. The CDR3 here is CASSTQSVNSPLHF. CDR3 in DNA: TGTGCCAGCAGTACTCAATCGGTTAATTCACCCCTCCACTTT.

The sample holds a few counts of this clone. The V and J genes are TRBV5-4 and TRBJ2-7, with 7 positions matching TRBD1. Germline CDR1 and CDR2: SGHNT and YYREEE (reference sequence). The CDR3 totals 14 residues. After removal of 4 bases from V and 1 base from J, the junction contained 5 bases not matched to a gene. This CDR3 is CASSRGDSSYEQYF. DNA of the CDR3: TGTGCCAGCAGCCGTGGGGACAGTTCCTACGAGCAGTACTTC.

The gene calls are TRBV10-3 and TRBJ1-1, with a weak D call TRBD1 (6 bases). Germline loops: CDR1 ENHRY, CDR2 SYGVKD. The CDR3 extends over 14 amino acids. V shed 3 bases and J shed 6 bases, with 14 bases lying between them. Written as DNA, the CDR3 is TGTGCCATCAGTGATAACAGGGAGAGACCTGAAGCTTTCTTT. Protein product: CAISDNRERPEAFF.

The table lists this clone with a count of one. The chain employs TRBV6-5 and TRBJ2-1, with D maybe TRBD2 (5 bases). The CDR3 spans 15 residues. Trimming took 4 bases from V and 9 from J, leaving 19 bases between them. Germline V gene data show CDR1 as MNHEY and CDR2 as SVGAGI. The chain's CDR3 is CASSWTARRSIEQFF. The CDR3 DNA sequence: TGTGCCAGCAGTTGGACTGCCAGAAGGAGCATTGAGCAGTTCTTC.

The gene calls are TRBV7-9 and TRBJ1-2, with D possibly TRBD1 on 5 matching bases. V was cut by 4 bases and J by 8 bases, with 23 bases left in between. Germline lookup yields CDR1 SEHNR and CDR2 FQNEAQ (reference sequence). The CDR3 has 16 amino acids. CDR3: CASSSLYFGGGDGYTF. The CDR3 coding sequence is TGTGCCAGCAGCTCATTATATTTCGGGGGAGGGGACGGCTACACCTTC.

As concerns this clone: In the same sample, other DNA sequences code for this CDR3. The CDR3 coding sequence is TGTGCCAGCTCACCGAGACAGGGCTCCTACGAGCAGTACTTC. Protein product: CASSPRQGSYEQYF. V gene TRBV18 combines with J gene TRBJ2-7, with 7 nucleotides matching TRBD1. The CDR3 runs 14 residues. From germline, CDR1 is KGHSH and CDR2 LQKENI. V trimming: 3 bases; J trimming: 0 bases; junction bases outside the gene matches: 2.

Regarding this clone: Other DNA sequences in the sample encode the same CDR3. The genes are TRBV29-1 and TRBJ2-7, with a possible D match to TRBD1 (5 bases). V shed 6 bases and J shed 4 bases, with 10 bases lying between them. The germline CDR1 and CDR2 sequences are SQVTM and ANQGSEA. This CDR3 spans 11 amino acids. This chain's CDR3 is CSVGSGYEQYF. The CDR3 nucleotides are TGCAGCGTGGGCTCAGGGTACGAGCAGTACTTC.

The chain employs TRBV9 and TRBJ2-1; 7 nucleotides line up with TRBD2. This CDR3 has 16 residues. Germline loops: CDR1 SGDLS, CDR2 YYNGEE. The trim removed 2 bases at V and 7 bases at J, leaving 12 bases unmatched. DNA for the CDR3: TGTGCCAGCAGCGTCGCCCTAGCGGATTTAGTGAATGAGCAGTTCTTC. It translates to CASSVALADLVNEQFF.

V gene TRBV2 combines with J gene TRBJ2-5; D is perhaps TRBD1 (6 bases). This CDR3 contains 13 residues. The germline CDR1 and CDR2 sequences are SNHLY and FYNNEI. The germline V and J ends were trimmed by 6 bases and 2 bases, with 10 bases remaining between them. CDR3 sequence: CASRTGTQETQYF. DNA of the CDR3: TGTGCCAGCAGGACCGGGACACAAGAGACCCAGTACTTC.

The rearrangement joins TRBV6-6 to TRBJ1-2, with 8 bases fitting TRBD1. Germline V gene sequence: CDR1 MNHNY, CDR2 SVGAGI (reference sequence). V gave up 7 bases and J gave up 10 bases; unmatched junction bases: 11. The CDR3 has 13 residues. Here the CDR3 reads CASTQDRDDVYTF. CDR3 DNA: TGTGCCAGCACCCAGGACAGGGATGATGTCTACACCTTC.

The genes are TRBV3-1 (or the pseudogene TRBV3-2) and TRBJ2-3; 8 nucleotides align to TRBD1. V shed 5 bases and J 6 bases; nucleotides not matched to a gene: 13. The CDR3 loop spans 16 amino acids. Germline V CDR1 and CDR2: LGHDT, YNNKEL (reference sequence). The DNA of the CDR3 is TGTGCCAGCAGCGTGACAGGGGTGGCGGCCGGGGATACGCAGTATTTT. Translated: CASSVTGVAAGDTQYF.

The gene calls are TRBV19 and TRBJ2-3; 7 nucleotides match TRBD2. CDR3 length: 14 amino acids. V dropped 5 bases and J dropped 4; count of bases not matched to a gene: 6. Germline V CDR1 and CDR2: LNHDA, SQIVND (reference sequence). CDR3 bases: TGTGCCAGTAGTCTGAGCGGGATTCCAGATACGCAGTATTTT. It is translated as CASSLSGIPDTQYF.

The V gene is TRBV5-1, the J gene TRBJ2-3, with D possibly TRBD1 on 6 matching bases. The CDR3 has 15 amino acids. V lost 0 bases to trimming and J lost 3 bases, with 11 bases between them. The germline CDR1 and CDR2 sequences are SGHRS and YFSETQ. The CDR3 here is CASSLAGQTTDTQYF. Written as DNA, the CDR3 is TGCGCCAGCAGCTTGGCCGGACAGACGACAGATACGCAGTATTTT. Filled out from reference TRBV5-1 and TRBJ2-3, the complete variable domain reads KAGVTQTPRYLIKTRGQQVTLSCSPISGHRSVSWYQQTPGQGLQFLFEYFSETQRNKGNFPGRFSGRQFSNSRSEMNVSTLELGDSALYLCASSLAGQTTDTQYFGPGTRLTVL.

Here the CDR3 reads CASSQGENQQYF. CDR3 bases: TGTGCCAGCAGCCAGGGGGAGAATCAGCAGTACTTC. V gene TRBV12-3 or TRBV12-4 combines with J gene TRBJ2-7; 7 bases match TRBD1. J was trimmed by 8 bases and V by 6 bases; bases with no gene match: 7. CDR3 size: 12 residues.

V gene TRBV5-5 combines with J gene TRBJ2-7, with 8 bases aligning to TRBD2. V trimming: 4 bases; J trimming: 4 bases; junction bases outside the gene matches: 10. Germline V gene lookup returns CDR1 SGHKS and CDR2 YYEKEE (reference sequence). The CDR3 loop spans 15 amino acids. The DNA of the CDR3 is TGTGCCAGCAGCCTGCGGCTAGCGGGCCCATACGAGCAGTACTTC. Its translation is CASSLRLAGPYEQYF.

This clone was found many times. J is TRBJ1-1 and V is TRBV7-9; no clear D gene. Germline CDR1 reads SEHNR; CDR2 reads FQNEAQ (reference sequence). Trimming took off 3 bases at V and 5 bases at J, with 13 bases between the two ends. The CDR3 loop spans 14 amino acids. The DNA for the CDR3 is TGTGCCAGCAGCTTCCACCCGAGGGAGACTGAAGCTTTCTTT. Its translation: CASSFHPRETEAFF.

V gene TRBV30 combines with J gene TRBJ2-7; 9 nucleotides agree with TRBD1. The CDR3 consists of 13 residues. V was clipped by 0 bases and J by 5 bases; unmatched bases: 2. Germline V gives CDR1 GTSNPN, CDR2 SVGIG (reference sequence). CDR3 sequence: CAWSVTGGHEQYF. The CDR3 DNA follows: TGTGCCTGGAGTGTAACAGGGGGCCACGAGCAGTACTTC.

Comments on this clone: One end of the junction does not line up with germline, which may come from a read error. The chain is built from TRBV14 and TRBJ2-2; TRBD2 agrees at 10 bases. CDR1 SGHDN and CDR2 FVKESK come from the germline V gene. The CDR3 consists of 17 residues. The CDR3 here is CASSPRPLAGNAGELFF. Written as DNA, the CDR3 is TGTGCCAGCAGCCCCCGGCCACTAGCGGGGAACGCCGGGGAGCTGTTTTTT.

The chain combines TRBV6-2 or TRBV6-3 with TRBJ1-6, with D unclear. The germline V gene encodes CDR1 MNHEY and CDR2 SVGEGT. V was cut by 5 bases and J by 9 bases, with 11 bases left in between. The CDR3 has 13 amino acids. The CDR3 DNA follows: TGTGCCAGCAGTCAAGGGCTAGCTTCACCCCTCCACTTT. Translated: CASSQGLASPLHF.

J is TRBJ1-1 and V is TRBV28, with D possibly being TRBD1 (5 bases). Trimming cost V 5 bases and J 4 bases, with 8 bases left between them. Germline-derived CDR1 and CDR2 are MDHEN and SYDVKM. The CDR3 length is 12 residues. The CDR3 here is CASSAGSTEAFF. CDR3 coding DNA: TGTGCCAGCAGTGCAGGGTCCACTGAAGCTTTCTTT.

The J gene is TRBJ1-5, the V gene TRBV27, with D hard to call. CDR3 size: 17 residues. Looked up from germline, CDR1 is MNHEY and CDR2 is SMNVEV (reference sequence). V lost 1 base to trimming and J lost 0 bases, with 13 bases between them. Here the CDR3 reads CASSLWARPYSNQPQHF. The CDR3 bases are TGTGCCAGCAGTTTATGGGCCAGGCCTTATAGCAATCAGCCCCAGCATTTT.